This T cell receptor beta chain was captured in a study of vaccination and CD4 T cells after COVID-19. Germline V gene sequence: CDR1 LNHDA, CDR2 SQIVND (reference sequence). This CDR3 spans 12 amino acids. Researchers used the Oncomine TCR Beta short-read assay to sequence DNA from cultured CD4+ T cells. TCRdb processed the PCR reads anew with MiXCR; each CDR3 protein has one entry. The table records 20,000 to 25,000 distinct CDR3 sequences, approximately 62% of them present only once. Treatment given: roughly ten-day PBMC culture with coronavirus spike peptide pools or control peptides (ViraFEST assay). In this cohort, PCR tests turned positive between March and December 2020, predating US Alpha, Beta and Delta variants. Comment on this clonotype: Its target is not known. Relative to the germline gene, one junction end is altered; a read error may explain this.

The rearrangement joins TRBV19 to TRBJ1-1; 7 bases map to TRBD1. Sequenced material: CD4+ T cells from blood, cultured in vitro. The origin of this receptor is a human donor who had recovered from COVID-19. CDR3 protein: CRSGGLNTEAFF. The DNA for the CDR3 is TGCCGATCAGGGGGGCTGAACACTGAAGCTTTCTTT.